One and the same sample provided the 20 T cell receptor beta chains below, sequenced in a study of blood T cell repertoires in COVID-19. Profiled with immunoSEQ multiplex PCR; TCRdb holds only in-frame clones, not every one. The data contain 60,000 to 75,000 clones, 85% to 90% of them singletons. Material for sequencing was peripheral blood. Source of these receptors: a human donor in a cohort sampled during active COVID-19.

V usage is TRBV21-1 and J usage is TRBJ1-5; TRBD1, the table's D call, was not compared with the DNA. TRBV21-1 counts as a pseudogene. CDR3 length equals 17 residues. The CDR3 protein is CASRPGQGENSNQPQHF. CDR3 in DNA: TGTGCCAGCAGACCGGGACAGGGGGAAAATAGCAATCAGCCCCAGCATTTT.

The chain has TRBV19 and TRBJ2-2; D is unclear. The V gene's germline CDR1 is LNHDA and CDR2 SQIVND (reference sequence). The CDR3 is 14 residues long. V shed 1 base and J shed 8 bases, with 11 bases lying between them. The CDR3 here is CASSIGPLTGELFF. As DNA, the CDR3 is TGTGCCAGTAGTATAGGCCCCCTGACAGGGGAGCTGTTTTTT. The full variable domain, completed using reference TRBV19 and TRBJ2-2, is DGGITQSPKYLFRKEGQNVTLSCEQNLNHDAMYWYRQDPGQGLRLIYYSQIVNDFQKGDIAEGYSVSREKKESFPLTVTSAQKNPTAFYLCASSIGPLTGELFFGEGSRLTVL.

The chain is built from TRBV14 and TRBJ2-4; TRBD2 matches at 14 bases. Unmatched junction bases numbered 14, after V lost 1 base and J lost 0 bases. CDR3 length: 22 amino acids. CDR1 is SGHDN and CDR2 is FVKESK in the germline V gene. The CDR3 sequence: CASSQAYTAGTSGGIAKNIQYF. For the CDR3, the DNA is TGTGCCAGCAGCCAAGCTTATACCGCCGGGACTAGCGGGGGAATAGCCAAAAACATTCAGTACTTC.

V is TRBV11-2 and J is TRBJ2-1; 7 nucleotides line up with TRBD2. This CDR3 is 11 amino acids long. The V and J ends lost 4 bases and 10 bases, in that order; junction bases with no gene match: 1. The V gene's germline CDR1 is SGHAT and CDR2 FQNNGV. The CDR3 sequence is CASSYGREQFF. For the CDR3, the DNA is TGTGCCAGCAGCTACGGGAGGGAGCAGTTCTTC.

V and J are TRBV28 and TRBJ2-3; TRBD2 aligns across 7 bases. Trimming removed 4 bases from V and 0 bases from J; junction bases left unmatched: 4. The CDR3 totals 15 residues. Germline V CDR1 and CDR2: MDHEN, SYDVKM. The CDR3 spells CASSWSGISTDTQYF. The CDR3 nucleotides read TGTGCCAGCAGTTGGAGCGGGATTAGCACAGATACGCAGTATTTT.

V is TRBV4-1 and J is TRBJ1-1, with no clear D. The V end lost 2 bases, the J end lost 3 bases, and 25 bases lay between the germline ends. The CDR3 is 19 residues long. CDR1 and CDR2 (germline): MGHRA, YSYEKL. CDR3 bases: TGCGCCAGCAGCCAACTCCTGGTACGCGACTCAACGAGGGACACTGAAGCTTTCTTT. The encoded protein is CASSQLLVRDSTRDTEAFF.

This chain joins TRBV7-2 and TRBJ2-4, with TRBD1 matching 7 bases. Trimming cost V 5 bases and J 0 bases; bases outside gene matches: 10. The germline V gene encodes CDR1 SGHTA and CDR2 FQGNSA. The CDR3 contains 17 residues. Written as DNA, the CDR3 is TGTGCCAGCAGCCCCACCGGGACAGCAAAAGCCAAAAACATTCAGTACTTC. Its protein product is CASSPTGTAKAKNIQYF.

The V call is TRBV5-6, the J call TRBJ2-5; 7 bases align to TRBD2. The CDR3 is made up of 15 amino acids. The V and J ends lost 1 base and 7 bases, in that order; junction bases with no gene match: 10. The germline CDR1 and CDR2 sequences are SGHDT and YYEEEE. The CDR3 coding sequence is TGTGCCAGCAGCTTGTTCGGCGGGGGACGAGGGACCCAGTACTTC. Amino acids: CASSLFGGGRGTQYF.

This chain links TRBV14 with TRBJ2-5; the match to TRBD1 covers 9 bases. The CDR3 contains 14 residues. J was trimmed by 4 bases and V by 6 bases; bases with no gene match: 6. Germline CDR1 is SGHDN and CDR2 is FVKESK. The CDR3 region has the DNA TGTGCCAGCAGGCAGACAGGGGGAGGAGAGACCCAGTACTTC. Amino acid sequence: CASRQTGGGETQYF.

V usage is TRBV6-1 and J usage is TRBJ2-7; D might be TRBD2 (5 bases). Trimming took 2 bases from V and 5 from J, leaving 13 bases between them. The CDR3 has 14 amino acids. Per the germline V gene, CDR1 is MNHNS and CDR2 is SASEGT. CDR3 coding DNA: TGTGCCAGCAGTGAAACAGTGGAGAGGGACGAGCAGTACTTC. It translates to CASSETVERDEQYF.

The chain links TRBV7-6 to TRBJ2-1; 7 bases fit TRBD2. There are 15 residues in the CDR3. Trimming removed 2 bases from V and 6 bases from J; junction bases left unmatched: 7. The germline CDR1 and CDR2 sequences are SGHVS and FNYEAQ. As DNA, the CDR3 is TGTGCCAGCAGCTTACGGGGGACTACGGTCAATGAGCAGTTCTTC. Its protein is CASSLRGTTVNEQFF.

The chain couples TRBV19 to TRBJ1-5; D remains unclear. Trimming took off 2 bases at V and 0 bases at J, with 5 bases between the two ends. This CDR3 has 14 residues. Germline values: CDR1 LNHDA, CDR2 SQIVND (reference sequence). CDR3 DNA sequence: TGTGCCAGTAGTATATTCAATAGCAATCAGCCCCAGCATTTT. Translation: CASSIFNSNQPQHF.

The chain couples TRBV9 to TRBJ1-1; 10 nucleotides agree with TRBD1. Germline V CDR1 and CDR2: SGDLS, YYNGEE. V lost 4 bases to trimming and J lost 5 bases; unmatched junction nucleotides: 8. The CDR3 has 15 amino acids. This CDR3 is CASSRGQGSITEAFF. CDR3 nucleotides: TGTGCCAGCAGCCGGGGACAGGGGAGTATAACTGAAGCTTTCTTT.

The CDR3 spells CASSWTSTRTDTQYF. CDR3 in DNA: TGTGCCAGCAGCTGGACTAGCACCCGCACAGATACGCAGTATTTT. The chain recombines TRBV11-3 with TRBJ2-3; 8 positions match TRBD2. J lost 1 base, V lost 4 bases, and 4 bases had no gene match. This CDR3 is built from 15 residues. Germline V gene sequence: CDR1 SGHNT, CDR2 YENEEA.

The chain carries TRBV11-2 and TRBJ2-1; 11 bases are shared with TRBD2. The CDR3 spans 16 residues. Trimming cost V 8 bases and J 8 bases; bases outside gene matches: 14. Germline loops: CDR1 SGHAT, CDR2 FQNNGV. In DNA form, the CDR3 reads TGTGCCAGCGGGCCGGTGCTAGCGGGAGGACGGGATGAGCAGTTCTTC. This encodes CASGPVLAGGRDEQFF.

The chain is built from TRBV19 and TRBJ1-1, with D possibly TRBD1 on 6 matching bases. The CDR3 extends over 14 amino acids. Germline V lookup: CDR1 LNHDA, CDR2 SQIVND (reference sequence). Trimming took off 5 bases at V and 1 base at J, with 11 bases between the two ends. In DNA, the CDR3 is TGTGCCAGTAGTGTAACAGGGTCGAACACTGAAGCTTTCTTT. This gives the protein CASSVTGSNTEAFF.

In this sample, this clone turned up a few times. The chain carries TRBV4-3 and TRBJ1-4; D not certain. CDR3 length: 14 residues. The V end was cut by 1 base, the J end by 8 bases, with 11 bases between. Germline CDR1 and CDR2: LGHNA and YSLEER. The CDR3 sequence is CASSQVGDGEKLFF. CDR3 in DNA: TGCGCCAGCAGCCAAGTGGGCGATGGCGAAAAACTGTTTTTT.

This CDR3 is CSVAVGNTIYF. CDR3 bases: TGCAGCGTTGCGGTTGGAAACACCATATATTTT. V and J are TRBV29-1 and TRBJ1-3; no clear D. The germline CDR1 and CDR2 sequences are SQVTM and ANQGSEA. Trimming left V 4 bases short and J 3 bases short, with 4 bases between. The length of the CDR3 is 11 residues.

The chain couples TRBV19 to TRBJ1-1, with 7 bases identical to TRBD1. Per germline, CDR1 LNHDA and CDR2 SQIVND (reference sequence). The CDR3 has 11 residues. With 10 bases clipped from V and 4 bases from J, the junction kept 3 bases outside the gene matches. This chain's CDR3 is CATNRGTEAFF. DNA for the CDR3: TGTGCCACTAACAGGGGCACTGAAGCTTTCTTT.

This clone was observed a handful of times. The J gene is TRBJ2-2, the V gene TRBV19; no clear D gene. Germline values: CDR1 LNHDA, CDR2 SQIVND (reference sequence). The CDR3 length is 11 residues. V was trimmed by 6 bases and J by 8 bases, leaving 7 bases between them. CDR3 bases: TGTGCCAGTAGCTTATTTGGGGAGCTGTTTTTT. It encodes CASSLFGELFF.